Below, one TCR beta chain is given with its context. Its antigen remains undetermined. The likely explanation is a read error, given a far larger clone one base away. Other DNA sequences in this sample translate to the same CDR3. The source of the sample is a study of PD-1 blockade in classical Hodgkin lymphoma (dated by TCRdb to between 2020 and 2021). Some background on the complete study: Nivolumab dosing was 3 mg/kg intravenously every 2 weeks, continuing until either disease progression or unacceptable toxicity. The study used CyTOF and TCR beta sequencing to define a peripheral blood immune signature of response to PD-1 blockade in classical Hodgkin lymphoma.

Measured from the cysteine to the phenylalanine, the CDR3 is 13 residues long. Only the CDR3 DNA is retained, 39 bases long and in frame from the first base. V drops 5 bases and J drops 1 base, leaving 8 bases in between. CDR1 is given as SGHTA and CDR2 as FQGNSA, both from the germline V gene. Results and caveats for the whole study, not just this receptor: Lower diversity was seen in patients whose nivolumab began less than 1 year after ASCT, and these patients were left out of later analyses so that immune reconstitution would not confound the results. Trial patients achieving complete response had baseline diversity similar to newly diagnosed patients, whereas partial responders and progressors had significantly lower diversity. CD4+ but not CD8+ TCR diversity rose significantly by C4D1 (p=0.0027 vs p=0.16), most apparent in complete responders (p=0.02). The study covered only a single clinical trial cohort, and the causes of the repertoire differences, possibly disease activity or prior therapy, were still not defined. Baseline TCR diversity was reported as lower in newly diagnosed patients than in healthy donors, and lower still in relapsed/refractory patients.

Genomic DNA was extracted with the Qiagen DNeasy kit from unsorted PBMCs and from negatively selected CD4+ and CD8+ fractions. TCR beta CDR3 regions were subjected to amplification by immunoSEQ multiplex PCR with primers that anneal to V and J segments. A synthetic immune receptor repertoire was used to minimize amplification bias, and remaining bias was computationally removed after sequencing. As for how the authors treated the data: Repertoire diversity was quantified as the Shannon entropy index using custom Python scripts. Unsorted, CD4+ and CD8+ repertoires were analyzed separately, except in combined analyses where CD4+ and CD8+ sequences were merged in silico. Clonal expansion was defined as at least a 2-fold frequency increase after treatment relative to C1D1, with a pseudocount of 0.5 for undetected baseline clones. Singleton clones were defined as clones with 0 or 1 copy at C1D1, and non-singleton clones were defined as clones with 2 or more copies. Clones expanded in unsorted samples were annotated as CD4+, CD8+ or unknown by matching protein sequences in sorted samples from the same patient. Wilcoxon tests were applied to paired samples to test diversity changes from C1D1 to C4D1. TCRdb carries this immuneACCESS record with in-frame sequences only. Its versions omit some clonotypes, under half of them owing to an unresolved V gene in the studies checked, with the rest unexplained. Clonal size and the V and J genes are those of that table, whereas D and trimming came from the DNA. This sample lists 30,000 to 45,000 clones; roughly two thirds were detected once. Around an eighth of the sample is in the top ten clones.

The intended sense of this specimen's time point label: cycle 2 day 1 (C2D1) of nivolumab. Every trial patient had relapsed after autologous stem cell transplantation, and cohorts A, B and C differed in prior brentuximab vedotin exposure. The trial cohort comprised some 60 patients with relapsed/refractory classical Hodgkin lymphoma whose best overall responses were complete response, partial response or progressive disease. Single-agent nivolumab was administered to trial patients in the multi-cohort phase II CheckMate 205 trial. An independent review committee assessed best overall response by applying the 2007 International Working Group response criteria. Trial PBMCs were collected just before the start of nivolumab (C1D1) and during therapy at cycle 2 day 1 and cycle 4 day 1. Peripheral blood was collected in 8 mL Vacutainer Cell Preparation Tubes, from which PBMCs were isolated by centrifugation and then cryopreserved.

The sequence links TRBV7-2 to TRBJ1-1; the D region possibly corresponds to TRBD1 (6 bases align). This TCR derives from a human donor with classical Hodgkin lymphoma. The specimen comprised peripheral blood mononuclear cells (PBMCs), sampled before the second cycle of nivolumab. The CDR3 region reads CASSADRNTEAFF. The DNA sequence is TGTGCCAGCAGCGCGGACAGGAACACTGAAGCTTTCTTT.